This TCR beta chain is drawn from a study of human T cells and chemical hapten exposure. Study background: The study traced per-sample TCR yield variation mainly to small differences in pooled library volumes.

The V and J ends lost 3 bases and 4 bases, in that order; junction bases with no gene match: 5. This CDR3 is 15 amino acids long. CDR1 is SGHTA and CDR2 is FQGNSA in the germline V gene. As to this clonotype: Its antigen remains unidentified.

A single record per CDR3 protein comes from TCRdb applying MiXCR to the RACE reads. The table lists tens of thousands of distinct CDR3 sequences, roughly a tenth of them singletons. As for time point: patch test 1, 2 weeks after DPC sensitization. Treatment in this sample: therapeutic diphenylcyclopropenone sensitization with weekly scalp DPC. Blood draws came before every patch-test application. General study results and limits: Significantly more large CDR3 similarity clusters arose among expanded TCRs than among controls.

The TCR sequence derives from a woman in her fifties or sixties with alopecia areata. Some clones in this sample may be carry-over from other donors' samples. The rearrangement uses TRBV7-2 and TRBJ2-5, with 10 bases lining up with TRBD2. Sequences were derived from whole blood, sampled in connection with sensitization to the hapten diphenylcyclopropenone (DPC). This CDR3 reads CASSLGLASLETQYF. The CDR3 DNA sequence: TGTGCCAGCAGCTTGGGACTAGCGAGCCTAGAGACCCAGTACTTC.